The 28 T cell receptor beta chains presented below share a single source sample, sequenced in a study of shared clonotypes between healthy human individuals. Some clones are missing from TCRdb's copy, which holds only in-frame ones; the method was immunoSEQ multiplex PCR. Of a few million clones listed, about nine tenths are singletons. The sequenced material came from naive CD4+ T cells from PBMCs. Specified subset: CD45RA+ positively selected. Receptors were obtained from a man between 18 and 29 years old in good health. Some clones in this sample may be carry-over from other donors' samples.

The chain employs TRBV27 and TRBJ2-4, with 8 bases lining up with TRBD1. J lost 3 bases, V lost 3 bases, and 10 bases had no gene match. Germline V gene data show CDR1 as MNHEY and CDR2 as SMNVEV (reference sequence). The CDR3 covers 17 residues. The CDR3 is CASSLVPGGAGKNIQYF. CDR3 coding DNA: TGTGCCAGCAGTTTGGTTCCAGGGGGCGCGGGCAAAAACATTCAGTACTTC.

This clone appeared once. In DNA, the CDR3 is TGTGCCAGTAGTGCTAGGACTGCCGGCGGGGATGAGCAGTTCTTC. This codes for CASSARTAGGDEQFF. The chain couples TRBV19 to TRBJ2-1, with D perhaps matching TRBD2 (6 bases). The CDR3 consists of 15 residues. From germline, CDR1 is LNHDA and CDR2 SQIVND (reference sequence). Trimming left V 5 bases short and J 8 bases short, with 19 bases between. Full variable domain (remainder filled in from reference TRBV19 and TRBJ2-1): DGGITQSPKYLFRKEGQNVTLSCEQNLNHDAMYWYRQDPGQGLRLIYYSQIVNDFQKGDIAEGYSVSREKKESFPLTVTSAQKNPTAFYLCASSARTAGGDEQFFGPGTRLTVL.

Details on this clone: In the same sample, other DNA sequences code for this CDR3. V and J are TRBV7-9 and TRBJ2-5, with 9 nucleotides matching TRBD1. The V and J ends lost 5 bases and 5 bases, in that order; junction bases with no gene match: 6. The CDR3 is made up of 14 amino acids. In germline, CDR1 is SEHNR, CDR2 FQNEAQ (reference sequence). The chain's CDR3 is CASSPDRGKETQYF. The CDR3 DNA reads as TGTGCCAGCAGCCCCGACAGGGGGAAGGAGACCCAGTACTTC.

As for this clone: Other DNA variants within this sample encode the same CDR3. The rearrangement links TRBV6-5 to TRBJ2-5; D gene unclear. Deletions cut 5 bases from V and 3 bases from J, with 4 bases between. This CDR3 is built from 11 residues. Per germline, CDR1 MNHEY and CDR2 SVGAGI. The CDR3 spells CASSRKETQYF. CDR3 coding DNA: TGTGCCAGCAGTAGAAAAGAGACCCAGTACTTC.

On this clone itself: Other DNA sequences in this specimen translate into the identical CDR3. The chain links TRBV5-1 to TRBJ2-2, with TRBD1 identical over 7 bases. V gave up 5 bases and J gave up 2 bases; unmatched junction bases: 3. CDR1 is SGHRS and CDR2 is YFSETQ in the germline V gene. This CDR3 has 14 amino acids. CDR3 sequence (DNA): TGCGCCAGCAGTCTAGGGGGCAACACCGGGGAGCTGTTTTTT. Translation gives CASSLGGNTGELFF.

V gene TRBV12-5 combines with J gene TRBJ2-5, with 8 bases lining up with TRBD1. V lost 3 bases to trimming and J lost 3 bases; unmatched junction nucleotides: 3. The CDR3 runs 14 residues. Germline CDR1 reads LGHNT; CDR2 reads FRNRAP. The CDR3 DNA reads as TGTGCTAGTGGTTTATGGGACAGGAAAGAGACCCAGTACTTC. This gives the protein CASGLWDRKETQYF.

The DNA for the CDR3 is TGTGCCAGCAGGAGGGGGCTCTACGAGCAGTACTTC. Translating it yields CASRRGLYEQYF. This chain links TRBV6-1 with TRBJ2-7, with 7 bases fitting TRBD1. The V gene's germline CDR1 is MNHNS and CDR2 SASEGT. The CDR3 runs to 12 residues. V lost 6 bases, J lost 3 bases, and 2 bases stayed unmatched.

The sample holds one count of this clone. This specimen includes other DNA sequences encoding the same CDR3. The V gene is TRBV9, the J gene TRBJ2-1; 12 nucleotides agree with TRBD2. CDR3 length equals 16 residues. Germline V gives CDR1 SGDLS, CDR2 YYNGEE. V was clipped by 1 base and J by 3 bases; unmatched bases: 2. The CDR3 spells CASSVRGLAGYNEQFF. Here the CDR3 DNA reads TGTGCCAGCAGCGTAAGGGGACTAGCGGGCTACAATGAGCAGTTCTTC.

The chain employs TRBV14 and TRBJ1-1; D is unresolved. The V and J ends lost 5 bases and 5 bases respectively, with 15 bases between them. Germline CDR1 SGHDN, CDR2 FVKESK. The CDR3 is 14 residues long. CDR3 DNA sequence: TGTGCCAGCAGCTCTACGCGGGCGCGTACTGAAGCTTTCTTT. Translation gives CASSSTRARTEAFF.

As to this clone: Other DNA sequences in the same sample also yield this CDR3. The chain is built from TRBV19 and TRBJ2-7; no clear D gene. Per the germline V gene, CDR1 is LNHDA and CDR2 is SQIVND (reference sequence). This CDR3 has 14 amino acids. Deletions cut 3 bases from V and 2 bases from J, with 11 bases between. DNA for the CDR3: TGTGCCAGTAGTATCTCGGGTCGTCCCTACGAGCAGTACTTC. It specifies CASSISGRPYEQYF.

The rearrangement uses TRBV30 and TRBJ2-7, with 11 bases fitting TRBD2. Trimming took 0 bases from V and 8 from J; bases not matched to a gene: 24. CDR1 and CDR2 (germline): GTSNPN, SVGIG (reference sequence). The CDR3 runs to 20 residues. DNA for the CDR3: TGTGCCTGGAGTGTACCCTACGGAGGAGCGACTAGCGGGAAGAATAGAAAGCAGTACTTC. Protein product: CAWSVPYGGATSGKNRKQYF.

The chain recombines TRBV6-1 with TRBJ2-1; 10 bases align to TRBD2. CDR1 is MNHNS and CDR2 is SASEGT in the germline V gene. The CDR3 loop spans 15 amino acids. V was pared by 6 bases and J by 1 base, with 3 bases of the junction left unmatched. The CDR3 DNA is TGTGCCAGCAGGGAACTAGCGGGATCCTACAATGAGCAGTTCTTC. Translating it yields CASRELAGSYNEQFF.

CDR3 sequence (DNA): TGCGCCAGCAGCTTGGTGGCAGGGGAAGTCTATGGCTACACCTTC. Its translation is CASSLVAGEVYGYTF. This chain joins TRBV5-1 and TRBJ1-2; perhaps TRBD1 as D (6 bases). CDR3 size: 15 residues. The germline V and J ends were trimmed by 0 bases and 4 bases, with 13 bases remaining between them. CDR1 is SGHRS, CDR2 YFSETQ, per germline.

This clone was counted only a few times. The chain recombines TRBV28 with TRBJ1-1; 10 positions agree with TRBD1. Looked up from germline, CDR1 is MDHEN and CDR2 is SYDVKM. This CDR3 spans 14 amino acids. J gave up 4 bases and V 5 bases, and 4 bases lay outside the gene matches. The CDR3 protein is CASSRRTGGTEAFF. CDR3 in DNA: TGTGCCAGCAGTCGTCGGACAGGGGGCACTGAAGCTTTCTTT.

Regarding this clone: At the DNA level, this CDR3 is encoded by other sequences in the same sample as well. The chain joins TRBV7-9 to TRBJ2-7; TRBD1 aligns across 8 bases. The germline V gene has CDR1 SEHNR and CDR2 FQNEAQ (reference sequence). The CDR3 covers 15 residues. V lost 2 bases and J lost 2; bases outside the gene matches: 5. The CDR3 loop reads CASSLPGQGTYEQYF. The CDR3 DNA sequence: TGTGCCAGCAGCTTACCAGGACAGGGCACCTACGAGCAGTACTTC.

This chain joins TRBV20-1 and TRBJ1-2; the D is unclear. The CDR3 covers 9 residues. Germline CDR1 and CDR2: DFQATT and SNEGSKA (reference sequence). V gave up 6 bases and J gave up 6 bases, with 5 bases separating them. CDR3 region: CSALDGYTF. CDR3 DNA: TGCAGTGCGTTGGATGGCTACACCTTC.

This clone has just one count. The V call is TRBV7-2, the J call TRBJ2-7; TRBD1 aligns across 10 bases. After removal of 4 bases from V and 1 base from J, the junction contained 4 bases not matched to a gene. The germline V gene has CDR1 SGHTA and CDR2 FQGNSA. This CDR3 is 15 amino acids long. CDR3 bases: TGTGCCAGCAGCTCGCCGGACAGGGGGTCCTACGAGCAGTACTTC. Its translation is CASSSPDRGSYEQYF.

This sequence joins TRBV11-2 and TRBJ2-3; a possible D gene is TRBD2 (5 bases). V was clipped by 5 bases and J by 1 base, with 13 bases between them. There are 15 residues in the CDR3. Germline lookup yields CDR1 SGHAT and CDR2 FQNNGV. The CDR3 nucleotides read TGTGCCAGCAGCCCAACTAGATGGGGCACAGATACGCAGTATTTT. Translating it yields CASSPTRWGTDTQYF.

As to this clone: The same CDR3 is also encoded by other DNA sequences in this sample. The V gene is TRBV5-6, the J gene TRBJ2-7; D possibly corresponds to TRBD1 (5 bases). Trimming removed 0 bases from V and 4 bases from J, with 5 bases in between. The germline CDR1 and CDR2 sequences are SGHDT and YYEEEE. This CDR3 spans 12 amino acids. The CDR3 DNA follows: TGTGCCAGCAGCTTGGACAGGTACGAGCAGTACTTC. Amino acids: CASSLDRYEQYF.

The CDR3 DNA sequence: TGTGCCAGCAGCAGGACAGGGAGAGGAACTAATGAAAAACTGTTTTTT. It codes for CASSRTGRGTNEKLFF. The rearrangement joins TRBV28 to TRBJ1-4, with TRBD1 identical over 8 bases. The CDR3 extends over 16 amino acids. With V trimmed by 6 bases and J by 1 base, 7 bases remained unmatched. Germline lookup yields CDR1 MDHEN and CDR2 SYDVKM.

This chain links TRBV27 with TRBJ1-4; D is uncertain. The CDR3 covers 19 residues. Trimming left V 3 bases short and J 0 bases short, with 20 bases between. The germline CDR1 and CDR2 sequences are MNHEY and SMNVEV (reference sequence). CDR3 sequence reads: CASSFGRNILNATNEKLFF. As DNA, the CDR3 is TGTGCCAGCAGTTTTGGCAGGAACATACTCAATGCAACTAATGAAAAACTGTTTTTT.

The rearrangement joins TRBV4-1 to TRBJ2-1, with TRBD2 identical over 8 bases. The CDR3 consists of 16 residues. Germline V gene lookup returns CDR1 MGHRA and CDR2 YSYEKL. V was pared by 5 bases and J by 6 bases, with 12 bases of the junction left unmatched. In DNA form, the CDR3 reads TGCGCCAGCAGCATACAGGCGACTAGCGTTTTCAATGAGCAGTTCTTC. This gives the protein CASSIQATSVFNEQFF.

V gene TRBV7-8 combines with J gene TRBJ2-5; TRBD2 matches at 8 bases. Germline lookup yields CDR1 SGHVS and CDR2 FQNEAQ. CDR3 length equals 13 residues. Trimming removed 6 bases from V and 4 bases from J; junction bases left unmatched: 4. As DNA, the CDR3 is TGTGCCAGCAGTCGGGAGGGGGTAGAGACCCAGTACTTC. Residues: CASSREGVETQYF.

CDR3 sequence: CASLGLGQFF. CDR3 nucleotide sequence: TGTGCCAGCCTCGGGCTAGGTCAGTTCTTC. This chain connects TRBV2 to TRBJ2-1; no reliable D call. This CDR3 comprises 10 residues. Germline values: CDR1 SNHLY, CDR2 FYNNEI. V lost 8 bases and J 13 bases, leaving 12 bases between the germline ends.

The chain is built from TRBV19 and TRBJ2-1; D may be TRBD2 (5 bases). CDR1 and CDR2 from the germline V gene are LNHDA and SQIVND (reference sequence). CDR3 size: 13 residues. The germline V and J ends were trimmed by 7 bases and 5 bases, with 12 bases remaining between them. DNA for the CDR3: TGTGCCAGTACCAGTAGCGTAAACAATGAGCAGTTCTTC. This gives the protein CASTSSVNNEQFF.

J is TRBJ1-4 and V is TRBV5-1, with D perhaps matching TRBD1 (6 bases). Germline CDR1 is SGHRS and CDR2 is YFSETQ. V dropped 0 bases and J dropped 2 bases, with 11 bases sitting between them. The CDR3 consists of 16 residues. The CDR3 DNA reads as TGCGCCAGCAGCTTGGTGGGGGGCTCCACTAATGAAAAACTGTTTTTT. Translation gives CASSLVGGSTNEKLFF.

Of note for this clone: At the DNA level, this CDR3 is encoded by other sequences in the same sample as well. The CDR3 loop reads CASSFRTVSNQPQHF. In DNA, the CDR3 is TGTGCCAGCAGTTTTCGGACGGTAAGCAATCAGCCCCAGCATTTT. The rearrangement uses TRBV28 and TRBJ1-5; D not certain. The V gene lost 3 bases and the J gene lost 1 base, with 10 bases spanning the gap. This CDR3 contains 15 residues. Germline V gene sequence: CDR1 MDHEN, CDR2 SYDVKM.

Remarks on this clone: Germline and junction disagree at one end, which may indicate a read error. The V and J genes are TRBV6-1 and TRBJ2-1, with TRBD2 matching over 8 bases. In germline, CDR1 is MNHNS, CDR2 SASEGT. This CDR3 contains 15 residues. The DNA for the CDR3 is TGTGCCAGCAGGGAAGCGGGAGACCCTTTCTATGAGCAGTTCTTC. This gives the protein CASREAGDPFYEQFF.